This passage covers 22 T cell receptor beta chains from one sample sequenced in a study of blood T cell repertoires in COVID-19. Clones were sequenced by immunoSEQ multiplex PCR, and TCRdb holds only the in-frame ones, with some missing. Among a few hundred thousand clones listed, more than 80% were seen once. Sequenced material: peripheral blood. Receptors were obtained from a woman aged 30 to 39 with COVID-19, enrolled during active disease.

The rearrangement uses TRBV7-8 and TRBJ2-3; 15 nucleotides line up with TRBD2. Germline assignment: CDR1 SGHVS and CDR2 FQNEAQ. The CDR3 contains 16 residues. V lost 5 bases to trimming and J lost 6 bases; unmatched junction nucleotides: 6. CDR3 in DNA: TGTGCCAGCAGCATTGATGGGACTAGCGGGGGGGATACGCAGTATTTT. Translation: CASSIDGTSGGDTQYF.

This clone was counted once. The rearrangement uses TRBV28 and TRBJ2-5; possibly TRBD1 for D (5 bases). The V and J ends lost 5 bases and 1 base respectively, with 20 bases between them. Germline assignment: CDR1 MDHEN and CDR2 SYDVKM. The CDR3 has 17 amino acids. The CDR3 nucleotides read TGTGCCAGCAGTCTACCGACAGAAACCATTCTCCAAGAGACCCAGTACTTC. This sequence encodes CASSLPTETILQETQYF.

The chain links TRBV10-3 to TRBJ2-7, with D unresolved. CDR1 is ENHRY, CDR2 SYGVKD, per germline. This CDR3 has 11 residues. With 4 bases removed from V and 4 bases from J, the gap between germline ends came to 5 bases. Written as DNA, the CDR3 is TGTGCCATCAGTGGCCAGTACGAGCAGTACGTC. Residues: CAISGQYEQYV.

V usage is TRBV19 and J usage is TRBJ2-2; D uncertain. Trimming removed 1 base at V and 6 bases at J, with 6 bases between. The V gene's germline CDR1 is LNHDA and CDR2 SQIVND (reference sequence). This CDR3 spans 13 amino acids. CDR3 region: CASSIAGSGELFF. The CDR3 DNA reads as TGTGCCAGTAGTATAGCAGGTTCCGGGGAGCTGTTTTTT.

The chain joins TRBV7-2 to TRBJ1-1; D remains ambiguous. The germline gives CDR1 SGHTA, CDR2 FQGNSA. This CDR3 spans 15 amino acids. The V and J ends lost 5 bases and 1 base respectively, with 14 bases between them. The CDR3 here is CASSQRRSANTEAFF. DNA of the CDR3: TGTGCCAGCAGCCAGAGGAGGTCTGCGAACACTGAAGCTTTCTTT.

The V call is TRBV19, the J call TRBJ1-2; tentative D call: TRBD1 (6 bases). The V gene's germline CDR1 is LNHDA and CDR2 SQIVND (reference sequence). The V and J ends lost 2 bases and 3 bases respectively, with 10 bases between them. This CDR3 comprises 14 residues. The CDR3 region has the DNA TGTGCCAGTAGTATACCGGGACACTACTATGGCTACACCTTC. Its protein product is CASSIPGHYYGYTF.

The chain uses TRBV5-1 and TRBJ2-1, with TRBD1 matching over 11 bases. V was pared by 0 bases and J by 3 bases, with 2 bases of the junction left unmatched. The CDR3 runs to 16 residues. CDR1 is SGHRS, CDR2 YFSETQ, per germline. The CDR3 DNA reads TGCGCCAGCAGCTTGGAAGGGACAGGGGGCTACAATGAGCAGTTCTTC. Translating gives CASSLEGTGGYNEQFF.

The chain is built from TRBV27 and TRBJ1-3, with TRBD1 matching over 7 bases. This CDR3 has 15 residues. Germline-derived CDR1 and CDR2 are MNHEY and SMNVEV (reference sequence). V trimming: 5 bases; J trimming: 6 bases; junction bases outside the gene matches: 10. The DNA for the CDR3 is TGTGCCAGCAGTAAACGACAGGGTTCGATAAACACCATATATTTT. Its translation is CASSKRQGSINTIYF.

V and J are TRBV5-5 and TRBJ1-1; D gene unclear. The CDR3 is made up of 12 amino acids. V lost 4 bases and J 9 bases, leaving 13 bases between the germline ends. Germline V gives CDR1 SGHKS, CDR2 YYEKEE (reference sequence). The CDR3 loop reads CASSLPETKAFF. CDR3 in DNA: TGTGCCAGCAGCCTCCCGGAGACCAAAGCTTTCTTT.

The rearrangement links TRBV4-1 to TRBJ1-1, with D maybe TRBD1 (5 bases). The CDR3 is made up of 15 amino acids. Germline V gene lookup returns CDR1 MGHRA and CDR2 YSYEKL. V lost 3 bases and J lost 8, with 19 bases in between. The CDR3 protein is CASSHLTGPRGEAFF. In DNA, the CDR3 is TGCGCCAGCAGCCATCTTACGGGACCCCGGGGGGAAGCTTTCTTT.

This chain links TRBV27 with TRBJ1-5; D gene ambiguous. Per germline, CDR1 MNHEY and CDR2 SMNVEV (reference sequence). Trimming removed 4 bases at V and 1 base at J, with 8 bases between. This CDR3 is 14 amino acids long. The CDR3 loop reads CASSYGGSNQPQHF. In DNA form, the CDR3 reads TGTGCCAGCAGTTACGGAGGAAGCAATCAGCCCCAGCATTTT.

This chain connects TRBV4-3 to TRBJ1-2; weak D call: TRBD1 (5 bases). The CDR3 sequence is 15 residues long. Germline lookup yields CDR1 LGHNA and CDR2 YSLEER. V lost 0 bases, J lost 3 bases, and 11 bases lay in between. CDR3 DNA: TGCGCCAGCAGCCAAGATGCCGACAGAGACTATGGCTACACCTTC. Its translation is CASSQDADRDYGYTF.

The chain employs TRBV4-3 and TRBJ1-4; D may be TRBD1 (6 bases). Deletions cut 4 bases from V and 7 bases from J, with 13 bases between. Germline CDR1 LGHNA, CDR2 YSLEER. This CDR3 comprises 14 residues. CDR3 sequence: CASSPMRGSEKLFF. The DNA for the CDR3 is TGCGCCAGCAGCCCAATGAGGGGGTCTGAAAAACTGTTTTTT.

The rearrangement joins TRBV5-1 to TRBJ1-5; TRBD1 matches 8 bases. The CDR3 consists of 15 residues. Germline lookup yields CDR1 SGHRS and CDR2 YFSETQ. V lost 4 bases, J lost 6 bases, and 9 bases stayed unmatched. In nucleotides, the CDR3 is TGCGCCAGCAGCCTCGGACAGGGCAGATTTCAGCCCCAGCATTTT. Protein sequence: CASSLGQGRFQPQHF.

The chain couples TRBV21-1 to TRBJ2-7; the table's D call TRBD1 went unverified against the DNA. TRBV21-1 is a recognized pseudogene. This CDR3 has 16 amino acids. The CDR3 coding sequence is TGTGCCAGCAGCAAAGTAGGACAGGTTAGCTCCTACGAGCAGTACTTC. Its translation: CASSKVGQVSSYEQYF.

The chain carries TRBV6-4 and TRBJ2-1, with 14 bases aligning to TRBD2. Germline values: CDR1 MRHNA, CDR2 SNTAGT. The CDR3 length is 14 residues. V shed 6 bases, J shed 11 bases, and the junction held 6 bases outside the gene matches. The CDR3 here is CASSRGLAGEKQFF. CDR3 DNA sequence: TGTGCCAGCAGCCGGGGACTAGCGGGAGAGAAGCAGTTCTTC.

This sequence joins TRBV6-2 or TRBV6-3 and TRBJ2-5; TRBD2 matches at 9 bases. Germline values: CDR1 MNHEY, CDR2 SVGEGT. The length of the CDR3 is 16 residues. V shed 2 bases, J shed 0 bases, and the junction held 4 bases outside the gene matches. The CDR3 protein is CASSYGLAGHQETQYF. In nucleotides, the CDR3 is TGTGCCAGCAGTTACGGGCTAGCGGGGCACCAAGAGACCCAGTACTTC.

The chain employs TRBV2 and TRBJ1-2; tentatively, D is TRBD1 (6 bases). Per the germline V gene, CDR1 is SNHLY and CDR2 is FYNNEI. V shed 5 bases and J shed 1 base, with 11 bases lying between them. The CDR3 is 14 amino acids. The CDR3: CASSTDSHNYGYTF. The CDR3 DNA is TGTGCCAGCAGTACGGACAGCCATAACTATGGCTACACCTTC.

This sequence joins TRBV18 and TRBJ2-2, with D hard to call. V dropped 5 bases and J dropped 3 bases, with 7 bases sitting between them. CDR1 KGHSH and CDR2 LQKENI come from the germline V gene. The CDR3 runs to 13 residues. The CDR3 nucleotides read TGTGCCAGCTCATCTCAGTACACCGGGGAGCTGTTTTTT. Translated: CASSSQYTGELFF.

The chain employs TRBV27 and TRBJ1-2; 10 nucleotides agree with TRBD1. This CDR3 region has 14 residues. CDR1 is MNHEY and CDR2 is SMNVEV in the germline V gene (reference sequence). With 5 bases clipped from V and 8 bases from J, the junction kept 8 bases outside the gene matches. This CDR3 is CASSGPGQGSGYTF. The CDR3 coding sequence is TGTGCCAGCAGTGGACCGGGACAGGGGAGCGGCTACACCTTC.

This clone has just a few counts. V and J are TRBV6-6 and TRBJ2-3; TRBD2 agrees at 7 bases. The CDR3 runs to 14 residues. Germline trimming cut 6 bases from V and 3 bases from J; bases unmatched to any gene: 6. Germline V gene lookup returns CDR1 MNHNY and CDR2 SVGAGI (reference sequence). CDR3 loop: CASRGGSGTDTQYF. The CDR3 region has the DNA TGTGCCAGCAGGGGGGGTAGCGGGACAGATACGCAGTATTTT.

The chain recombines TRBV5-1 with TRBJ1-2, with TRBD1 identical over 7 bases. With V trimmed by 1 base and J by 8 bases, 8 bases remained unmatched. Germline CDR1 reads SGHRS; CDR2 reads YFSETQ. The CDR3 totals 14 residues. CDR3 sequence reads: CASSLLRRGEGYTF. In DNA form, the CDR3 reads TGCGCCAGCAGCTTGCTCCGCAGGGGGGAGGGCTACACCTTC.